Sequencing of this T cell receptor beta chain was carried out in a study of cytomegalovirus exposure and HLA in healthy donors. General study points: Information on immune exposure was restricted to one variable (CMV serostatus).

Concerning this clone itself: The target antigen is unknown.

Use of 60 Vbeta and 13 Jbeta primers characterized the PCR. TCRdb's table, derived via immunoSEQ multiplex PCR, lists solely in-frame clones and lacks some. The sample yields around 250,000 clones, around 81% seen once. The receptor was isolated from an older woman in good health and CMV-seropositive. Specimen: PBMCs.

CDR3 in amino acids: CASSFSGAVYEQYF. CDR3 nucleotides: TGCGCCAGCAGCTTTTCGGGAGCGGTCTACGAGCAGTACTTC. The rearrangement joins TRBV5-1 to TRBJ2-7, with D possibly matching TRBD2 (6 bases). V was shortened by 2 bases and J by 3 bases, with 12 bases between the two germline ends. CDR3 length: 14 residues. Germline CDR1 is SGHRS and CDR2 is YFSETQ.